The rows below give T cell receptor beta chains drawn from one sample of a study of cytomegalovirus exposure and HLA in healthy donors. TCRdb's table, derived via immunoSEQ multiplex PCR, lists solely in-frame clones and lacks some. The table includes fewer than 400,000 clones, 88% detected once. The sample consisted of PBMCs. These receptors all stem from a man aged 30 to 39 in good health and CMV-seronegative. Both conserved end residues are part of each CDR3. The D gene is left open where the match is weak. The listing skips clone size in some rows; elsewhere it reads once, few, many or a size class.

>TRBD1|-|TRBV10-2|TRBJ2-3
CASSASHDRATSTDTQYF
TGCGCCAGCAGCGCAAGCCACGACAGGGCCACTAGCACAGATACGCAGTATTTT
>-|-|TRBV6-5|TRBJ2-1
CASSSSIVNEQFF
TGTGCCAGCAGTTCTAGCATAGTGAATGAGCAGTTCTTC
>TRBD1|-|TRBV28|TRBJ2-7
CASSDRGYEQYF
TGTGCCAGCAGCGACAGGGGGTACGAGCAGTACTTC
>TRBD1|-|TRBV19|TRBJ1-5
CASSIETGVQPQHF
TGTGCCAGTAGTATTGAGACAGGGGTTCAGCCCCAGCATTTT
>TRBD1|-|TRBV7-9|TRBJ1-1
CASSPGQGIKAGTEAFF
TGTGCCAGCAGCCCCGGACAGGGGATTAAGGCGGGCACTGAAGCTTTCTTT
>-|-|TRBV20-1|TRBJ2-5
CSAPEAETQYF
TGCAGTGCTCCAGAGGCTGAGACCCAGTACTTC
>-|-|TRBV7-9|TRBJ1-2
CASSLSAGGNYGYTF
TGTGCCAGCAGCCTTTCAGCGGGAGGGAACTATGGCTACACCTTC
>-|-|TRBV27|TRBJ2-2
CASSSQGRNTGELFF
TGTGCCAGCAGTTCACAGGGCCGCAACACCGGGGAGCTGTTTTTT
>-|-|TRBV5-1|TRBJ1-2
CASSAEDYGYTF
TGCGCCAGCAGCGCGGAGGACTATGGCTACACCTTC
>TRBD2|-|TRBV5-6|TRBJ2-5
CASSLDLAGDQETQYF
TGTGCCAGCAGCTTGGACCTAGCGGGGGATCAAGAGACCCAGTACTTC
>-|-|TRBV29-1|TRBJ2-7
CSVEVPRTKKYEQYF
TGCAGCGTTGAAGTCCCCCGGACAAAAAAATACGAGCAGTACTTC
>-|once|TRBV15|TRBJ1-4
CATSRPPQAKREKLFF
TGTGCCACCAGCAGACCCCCACAGGCTAAACGTGAAAAACTGTTTTTT
>TRBD1|-|TRBV5-1|TRBJ2-7
CASSLPRQGEQYF
TGCGCCAGCAGCCTGCCTCGACAGGGCGAGCAGTACTTC
>TRBD1|-|TRBV19|TRBJ2-2
CASSMTGGDTGELFF
TGTGCCAGTAGTATGACAGGGGGGGACACCGGGGAGCTGTTTTTT